The 13 T cell receptor beta chains given below trace back to one sample, sequenced in a study of shared clonotypes between healthy human individuals. The assay was immunoSEQ multiplex PCR, and TCRdb's table has in-frame clones only and misses some. The sample includes over a million clones, about 84% of them seen just once. Sequencing input: memory CD4+ T cells from PBMCs. Subset described: CD45RA-negative fraction. These receptors came from a man between 18 and 29 years old in good health. Some clones in this sample may be carry-over from other donors' samples.

The chain couples TRBV7-2 to TRBJ1-5; TRBD1 matches 8 bases. V shed 2 bases, J shed 12 bases, and the junction held 6 bases outside the gene matches. The CDR3 is 13 amino acids. Germline V CDR1 and CDR2: SGHTA, FQGNSA. The CDR3 sequence: CASSLWGTGFQHF. The CDR3 coding sequence is TGTGCCAGCAGCTTATGGGGGACAGGCTTCCAGCATTTT. The full variable domain, in which reference TRBV7-2 and TRBJ1-5 provide the parts outside the CDR3, is GAGVSQSPSNKVTEKGKDVELRCDPISGHTALYWYRQSLGQGLEFLIYFQGNSAPDKSGLPSDRFSAERTGGSVSTLTIQRTQQEDSAVYLCASSLWGTGFQHFGDGTRLSIL.

The chain links TRBV7-9 to TRBJ2-7; TRBD1 agrees at 9 bases. CDR1 SEHNR and CDR2 FQNEAQ come from the germline V gene (reference sequence). V shed 6 bases, J shed 3 bases, and the junction held 9 bases outside the gene matches. The CDR3 extends over 15 amino acids. Written as DNA, the CDR3 is TGTGCCAGCAGAGAGGGACAGGGAGAATACTACGAGCAGTACTTC. This translates into CASREGQGEYYEQYF.

The rearrangement links TRBV19 to TRBJ2-6; D is perhaps TRBD1 (6 bases). With 2 bases removed from V and 4 bases from J, the gap between germline ends came to 12 bases. The CDR3 length is 16 residues. Germline-derived CDR1 and CDR2 are LNHDA and SQIVND (reference sequence). CDR3 DNA sequence: TGTGCCAGTAGTATACTTGGGGGCGCCGGGGCCAACGTCCTGACTTTC. This codes for CASSILGGAGANVLTF.

The chain carries TRBV5-1 and TRBJ1-5; D remains unclear. In germline, CDR1 is SGHRS, CDR2 YFSETQ. This CDR3 is built from 13 residues. V lost 5 bases and J 2 bases, leaving 8 bases between the germline ends. The CDR3 sequence: CASSSGGNQPQHF. Here the CDR3 DNA reads TGCGCCAGCAGTTCCGGGGGCAATCAGCCCCAGCATTTT.

This clone was seen a single time. J is TRBJ2-5 and V is TRBV5-1; TRBD2 aligns across 10 bases. Trimming cost V 4 bases and J 4 bases; bases outside gene matches: 16. This CDR3 has 18 residues. CDR1 SGHRS and CDR2 YFSETQ come from the germline V gene. CDR3 region: CASSPRFPAGGPRETQYF. Written as DNA, the CDR3 is TGCGCCAGCAGCCCCCGATTTCCAGCGGGAGGGCCCAGAGAGACCCAGTACTTC. Full variable domain (outside the CDR3, taken from reference TRBV5-1 and TRBJ2-5): KAGVTQTPRYLIKTRGQQVTLSCSPISGHRSVSWYQQTPGQGLQFLFEYFSETQRNKGNFPGRFSGRQFSNSRSEMNVSTLELGDSALYLCASSPRFPAGGPRETQYFGPGTRLLVL.

J is TRBJ2-2 and V is TRBV10-1, with 7 bases matching TRBD1. This CDR3 contains 16 residues. J gave up 4 bases and V 2 bases, and 7 bases lay outside the gene matches. CDR1 is WNHNN and CDR2 is SYGVQD in the germline V gene (reference sequence). The CDR3 loop is CASSELGSGGTGELFF. The CDR3 DNA is TGCGCCAGCAGTGAGCTGGGTTCAGGGGGCACCGGGGAGCTGTTTTTT.

The chain employs TRBV4-1 and TRBJ1-4; 8 bases line up with TRBD1. The V and J ends lost 4 bases and 7 bases, in that order; junction bases with no gene match: 8. Looked up from germline, CDR1 is MGHRA and CDR2 is YSYEKL. This CDR3 has 15 amino acids. The CDR3, as DNA: TGCGCCAGCAGCCCCTGGGGAGACAGGGGTGAAAAACTGTTTTTT. This encodes CASSPWGDRGEKLFF.

The chain joins TRBV10-2 to TRBJ2-1; 10 positions match TRBD2. With V trimmed by 5 bases and J by 6 bases, 4 bases remained unmatched. CDR1 and CDR2 (germline): WSHSY, SAAADI. CDR3 length: 14 residues. CDR3 sequence reads: CASSKTSGRNEQFF. The CDR3 nucleotides read TGCGCCAGCAGTAAGACTAGCGGGCGCAATGAGCAGTTCTTC.

The rearrangement joins TRBV7-9 to TRBJ2-6, with D perhaps matching TRBD1 or TRBD2 (5 bases each). Germline assignment: CDR1 SEHNR and CDR2 FQNEAQ (reference sequence). V shed 2 bases and J shed 2 bases, with 13 bases lying between them. The CDR3 spans 17 residues. The CDR3 region has the DNA TGTGCCAGCAGCTTAAAGGGGCCCGGGGCTGGGGCCAACGTCCTGACTTTC. Protein sequence: CASSLKGPGAGANVLTF.

This clone was seen just once. V usage is TRBV6-1 and J usage is TRBJ1-1; D unresolved. The germline gives CDR1 MNHNS, CDR2 SASEGT. The CDR3 spans 11 residues. The V and J ends lost 7 bases and 3 bases respectively, with 6 bases between them. The CDR3 here is CASMPYTEAFF. The CDR3 coding sequence is TGTGCCAGCATGCCTTACACTGAAGCTTTCTTT.

Note on this clone: The junction departs from germline at one end; a sequencing error may be responsible. V is TRBV15 and J is TRBJ2-5; D is ambiguous. CDR1 is LNHNV, CDR2 YYDKDF, per germline (reference sequence). The CDR3 extends over 13 amino acids. CDR3 in DNA: TGTGCCACCAGAAGAGCTATCCAAGAGACCCAGTACTTC. Translated: CATRRAIQETQYF.

This chain connects TRBV27 to TRBJ2-4; no clear D gene. This CDR3 has 16 residues. Per germline, CDR1 MNHEY and CDR2 SMNVEV (reference sequence). The V end lost 8 bases, the J end lost 0 bases, and 17 bases lay between the germline ends. The CDR3 region has the DNA TGTGCCAGCGGGATCGTAATGCCTCTAGCCAAAAACATTCAGTACTTC. Protein product: CASGIVMPLAKNIQYF.

The chain uses TRBV4-3 and TRBJ2-7; 7 bases map to TRBD1. Losses at the gene ends were 2 bases for V and 3 bases for J; bases not matched to a gene: 22. This CDR3 contains 20 residues. In germline, CDR1 is LGHNA, CDR2 YSLEER. CDR3 DNA sequence: TGCGCCAGCAGCCAAAAAGCTGGGTTTGGACAGGTGGGGCCCTACTACGAGCAGTACTTC. Its translation: CASSQKAGFGQVGPYYEQYF.